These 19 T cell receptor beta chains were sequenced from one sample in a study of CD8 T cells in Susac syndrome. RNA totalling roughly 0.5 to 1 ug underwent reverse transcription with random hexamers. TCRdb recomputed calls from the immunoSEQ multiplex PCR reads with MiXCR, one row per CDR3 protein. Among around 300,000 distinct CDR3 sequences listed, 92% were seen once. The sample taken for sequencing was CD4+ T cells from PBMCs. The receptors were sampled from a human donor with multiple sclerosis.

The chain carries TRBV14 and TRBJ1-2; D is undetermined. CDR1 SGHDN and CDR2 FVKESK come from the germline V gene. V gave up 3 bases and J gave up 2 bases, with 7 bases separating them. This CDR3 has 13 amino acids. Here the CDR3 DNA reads TGTGCCAGCAGCCACGGGGTAAACTATGGCTACACCTTC. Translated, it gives CASSHGVNYGYTF.

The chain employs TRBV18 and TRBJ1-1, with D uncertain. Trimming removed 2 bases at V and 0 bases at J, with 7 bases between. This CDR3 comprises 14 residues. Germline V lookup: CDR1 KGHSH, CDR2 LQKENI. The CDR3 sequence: CASSPTELNTEAFF. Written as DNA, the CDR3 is TGTGCCAGCTCACCAACAGAATTGAACACTGAAGCTTTCTTT.

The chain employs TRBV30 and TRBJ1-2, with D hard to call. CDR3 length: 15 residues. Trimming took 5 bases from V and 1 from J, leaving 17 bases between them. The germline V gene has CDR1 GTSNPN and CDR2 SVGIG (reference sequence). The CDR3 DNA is TGTGCCTGGCGAAACCTGCCCAGAGGTAACTATGGCTACACCTTC. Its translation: CAWRNLPRGNYGYTF.

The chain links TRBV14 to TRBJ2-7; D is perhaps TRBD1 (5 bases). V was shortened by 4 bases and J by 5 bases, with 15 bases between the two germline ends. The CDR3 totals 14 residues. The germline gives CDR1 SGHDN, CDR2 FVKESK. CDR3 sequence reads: CASSRLAQGNEQYF. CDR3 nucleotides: TGTGCCAGCAGCCGCCTTGCTCAGGGTAACGAGCAGTACTTC.

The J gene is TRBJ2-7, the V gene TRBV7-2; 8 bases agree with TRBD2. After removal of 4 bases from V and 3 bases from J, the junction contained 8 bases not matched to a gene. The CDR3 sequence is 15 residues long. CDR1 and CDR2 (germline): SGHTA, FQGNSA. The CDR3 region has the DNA TGTGCCAGCAGCTCCGTAGCGGGAAGCCACTACGAGCAGTACTTC. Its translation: CASSSVAGSHYEQYF. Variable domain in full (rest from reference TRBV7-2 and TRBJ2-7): GAGVSQSPSNKVTEKGKDVELRCDPISGHTALYWYRQSLGQGLEFLIYFQGNSAPDKSGLPSDRFSAERTGGSVSTLTIQRTQQEDSAVYLCASSSVAGSHYEQYFGPGTRLTVT.

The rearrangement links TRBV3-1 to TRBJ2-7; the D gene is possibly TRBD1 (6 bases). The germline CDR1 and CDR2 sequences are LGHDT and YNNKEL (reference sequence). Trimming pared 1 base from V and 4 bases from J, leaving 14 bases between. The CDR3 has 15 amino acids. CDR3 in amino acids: CASSQGAGVWYEQYF. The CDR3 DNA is TGTGCCAGCAGCCAAGGGGCAGGGGTTTGGTACGAGCAGTACTTC.

The CDR3, as DNA: TGTGCCAGCAGTTACGACGGCACAGATACGCAGTATTTT. Its translation: CASSYDGTDTQYF. The gene calls are TRBV6-6 and TRBJ2-3; D gene ambiguous. Germline lookup yields CDR1 MNHNY and CDR2 SVGAGI (reference sequence). The CDR3 totals 13 residues. The V and J ends lost 2 bases and 1 base respectively, with 4 bases between them.

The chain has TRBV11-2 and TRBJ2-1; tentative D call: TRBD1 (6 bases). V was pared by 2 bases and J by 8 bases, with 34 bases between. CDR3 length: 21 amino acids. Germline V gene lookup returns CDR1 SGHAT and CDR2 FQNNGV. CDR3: CASSLRTVVGWAGNRYYEQFF. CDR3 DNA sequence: TGTGCCAGCAGCTTAAGGACAGTAGTTGGTTGGGCAGGGAATAGATATTATGAGCAGTTCTTC.

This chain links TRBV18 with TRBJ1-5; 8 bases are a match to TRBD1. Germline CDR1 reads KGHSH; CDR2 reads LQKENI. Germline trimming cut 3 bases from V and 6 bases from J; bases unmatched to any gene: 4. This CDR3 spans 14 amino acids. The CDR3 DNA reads TGTGCCAGCTCACCGCAGGGGGCCGGTCAGCCCCAGCATTTT. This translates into CASSPQGAGQPQHF.

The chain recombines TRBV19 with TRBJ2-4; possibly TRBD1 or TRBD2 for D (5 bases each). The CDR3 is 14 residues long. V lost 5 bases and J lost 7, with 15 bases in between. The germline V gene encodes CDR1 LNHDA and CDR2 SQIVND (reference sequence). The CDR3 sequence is CASSFRDAANIQYF. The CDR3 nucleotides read TGTGCCAGTAGTTTCCGGGACGCGGCGAACATTCAGTACTTC.

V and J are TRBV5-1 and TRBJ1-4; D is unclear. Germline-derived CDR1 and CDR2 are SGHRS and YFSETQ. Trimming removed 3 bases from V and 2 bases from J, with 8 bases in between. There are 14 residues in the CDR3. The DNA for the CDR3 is TGCGCCAGCAGCTCGTTCGCGACTAATGAAAAACTGTTTTTT. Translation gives CASSSFATNEKLFF.

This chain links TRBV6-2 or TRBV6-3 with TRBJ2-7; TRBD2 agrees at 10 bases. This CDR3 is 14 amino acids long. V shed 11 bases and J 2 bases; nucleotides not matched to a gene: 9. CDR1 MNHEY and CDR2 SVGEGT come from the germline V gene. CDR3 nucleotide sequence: TGTGCCGCCTCGAAAGCGGGAGGGACCTACGAGCAGTACTTC. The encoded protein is CAASKAGGTYEQYF.

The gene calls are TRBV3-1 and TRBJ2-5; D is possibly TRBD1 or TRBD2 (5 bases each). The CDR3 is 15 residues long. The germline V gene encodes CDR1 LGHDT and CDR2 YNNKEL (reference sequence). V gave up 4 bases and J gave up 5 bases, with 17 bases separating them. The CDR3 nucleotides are TGTGCCAGCAGCCCCGATTGGGGCCGAGGGGAGACCCAGTACTTC. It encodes CASSPDWGRGETQYF.

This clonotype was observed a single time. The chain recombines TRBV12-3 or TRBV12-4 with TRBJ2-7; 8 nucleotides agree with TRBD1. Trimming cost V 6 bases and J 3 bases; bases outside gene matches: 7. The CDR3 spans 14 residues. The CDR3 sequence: CASRRQGSFYEQYF. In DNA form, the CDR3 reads TGTGCCAGCAGGAGACAGGGGTCCTTCTACGAGCAGTACTTC.

CDR3 sequence reads: CASSPQRGANTEAFF. CDR3 DNA: TGTGCCAGCTCACCCCAGAGGGGCGCAAACACTGAAGCTTTCTTT. The chain carries TRBV18 and TRBJ1-1; D is possibly TRBD1 (5 bases). The CDR3 covers 15 residues. V lost 3 bases, J lost 2 bases, and 13 bases lay in between. CDR1 is KGHSH, CDR2 LQKENI, per germline. Full variable domain (remainder filled in from reference TRBV18 and TRBJ1-1): NAGVMQNPRHLVRRRGQEARLRCSPMKGHSHVYWYRQLPEEGLKFMVYLQKENIIDESGMPKERFSAEFPKEGPSILRIQQVVRGDSAAYFCASSPQRGANTEAFFGQGTRLTVV.

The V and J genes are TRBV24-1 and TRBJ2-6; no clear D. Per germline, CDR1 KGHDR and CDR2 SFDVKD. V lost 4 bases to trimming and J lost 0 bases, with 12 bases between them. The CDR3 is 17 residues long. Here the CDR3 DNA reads TGTGCCACCAGTGACCCCCGACGAGCCTCTGGGGCCAACGTCCTGACTTTC. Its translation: CATSDPRRASGANVLTF.

The CDR3 sequence is CASSLIRGAEETQYF. The CDR3 DNA reads TGTGCCAGCAGCTTGATACGGGGCGCGGAGGAGACCCAGTACTTC. The chain couples TRBV5-4 to TRBJ2-5, with D perhaps being TRBD1 or TRBD2 (5 bases each). Germline V gene sequence: CDR1 SGHNT, CDR2 YYREEE (reference sequence). The CDR3 sequence is 15 residues long. With 1 base removed from V and 5 bases from J, the gap between germline ends came to 15 bases.

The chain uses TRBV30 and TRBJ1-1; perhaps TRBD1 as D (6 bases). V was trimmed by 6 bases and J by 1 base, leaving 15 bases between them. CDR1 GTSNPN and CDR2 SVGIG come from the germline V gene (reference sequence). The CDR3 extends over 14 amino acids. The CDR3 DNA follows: TGTGCCTGCTCTTTGGGGGGCTGGAACACTGAAGCTTTCTTT. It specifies CACSLGGWNTEAFF.

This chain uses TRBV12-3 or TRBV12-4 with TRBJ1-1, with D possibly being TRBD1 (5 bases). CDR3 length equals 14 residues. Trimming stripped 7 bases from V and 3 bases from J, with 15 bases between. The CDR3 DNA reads TGTGCCAGCAACTTAAGGGGACGGTACACTGAAGCTTTCTTT. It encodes CASNLRGRYTEAFF.